This record looks at one T cell receptor beta chain sequence and its context. Its antigen is unknown. This entry belongs to a study of T cells after posttransplantation cyclophosphamide. This related bone marrow graft donor gave peripheral blood on the day of marrow donation. Only in-frame clones appear in the TCRdb table, and some are missing; sequencing was by immunoSEQ multiplex PCR. The data contain about 52,000 clones, under 95% of them seen just once; the ten biggest clones take up roughly 3.1%. Germline assignment: CDR1 MDHEN and CDR2 SYDVKM. The CDR3 is made up of 16 amino acids. The ends lost 3 bases at V and 5 bases at J; junction bases unmatched: 10. The study's findings and limits: Donor-recipient repertoire similarity was low at 1-2 months, rising over year one. Blood and skin or GI T cell repertoires showed limited TRB overlap. TRB clonality was highly associated with recipient CMV seropositivity and reactivation.

The chain combines TRBV28 with TRBJ2-5, with 9 bases lining up with TRBD2. Sequenced: PBMCs. This TCR came from a woman in her twenties or thirties in good health and a related stem cell transplant donor. CDR3 DNA sequence: TGTGCCAGCAGTTTTCCGGCGGGGGGGGGCCGGGAGACCCAGTACTTC. It is translated as CASSFPAGGGRETQYF.